A selection of T cell receptor beta chains follows, all from one sample in a study of T cell responses to AZD1222 COVID-19 vaccine. TCRdb's copy holds only in-frame clones and misses some; the assay was immunoSEQ multiplex PCR. The data hold fewer than 85,000 clones, with more than 70% observed a single time. Specimen: peripheral blood, collected on day 0 of AZD1222 vaccination. These receptors came from an adult in good health. Each CDR3 is given with its conserved first and last residue. Each record gives: V gene, clone size, D gene, J gene, CDR3 protein, CDR3 DNA. The D gene is left open where the match is weak. Not every row has a clone size; where given, it reads once, few, many or a size class.

V: TRBV20-1
size: NA
D: TRBD1
J: TRBJ1-2
CDR3: CSAIDRGYSGYTF
DNA: TGCAGTGCTATTGACAGGGGGTATAGTGGCTACACCTTC

V: TRBV10-3
size: NA
D: NA
J: TRBJ1-2
CDR3: CAIRTREGGYTF
DNA: TGTGCCATCAGGACAAGGGAGGGTGGCTACACCTTC

V: TRBV6-1
size: NA
D: NA
J: TRBJ1-6
CDR3: CASSEGYRANSPLHF
DNA: TGTGCCAGCAGTGAAGGTTACAGGGCTAACTCACCCCTCCACTTT

V: TRBV4-2
size: NA
D: NA
J: TRBJ2-3
CDR3: CASSQAGSPAVTDTQYF
DNA: TGTGCCAGCAGCCAAGCGGGGTCCCCCGCAGTGACAGATACGCAGTATTTT

V: TRBV7-9
size: few
D: TRBD2
J: TRBJ2-7
CDR3: CASSLGLAGGAEQYF
DNA: TGTGCCAGCAGCTTAGGACTAGCGGGAGGCGCCGAGCAGTACTTC

V: TRBV6-2/TRBV6-3
size: NA
D: NA
J: TRBJ2-2
CDR3: CASRYLNTGELFF
DNA: TGTGCCAGCAGATACCTCAACACCGGGGAGCTGTTTTTT

V: TRBV19
size: NA
D: NA
J: TRBJ2-3
CDR3: CASSILDSFTDTQYF
DNA: TGTGCCAGTAGTATTCTGGACAGTTTCACAGATACGCAGTATTTT

V: TRBV7-3
size: NA
D: NA
J: TRBJ2-5
CDR3: CASSLTPVAETQYF
DNA: TGTGCCAGCAGCTTAACCCCAGTCGCAGAGACCCAGTACTTC

V: TRBV6-2/TRBV6-3
size: once
D: NA
J: TRBJ2-7
CDR3: CASSYFPALLSYEQYF
DNA: TGTGCCAGCAGTTACTTTCCAGCGCTTCTCTCCTACGAGCAGTACTTC

V: TRBV4-3
size: NA
D: NA
J: TRBJ2-7
CDR3: CASSQEGWEKQYF
DNA: TGCGCCAGCAGCCAAGAAGGATGGGAAAAGCAGTACTTC

V: TRBV7-9
size: NA
D: NA
J: TRBJ1-1
CDR3: CASSLDMNTEAFF
DNA: TGTGCCAGCAGCTTAGACATGAACACTGAAGCTTTCTTT

V: TRBV9
size: NA
D: TRBD2
J: TRBJ2-1
CDR3: CASSAKSGTSGEQFF
DNA: TGTGCCAGCAGCGCAAAGAGCGGGACTAGCGGTGAGCAGTTCTTC

V: TRBV7-2
size: few
D: TRBD1
J: TRBJ2-7
CDR3: CASSLDRDEQYF
DNA: TGTGCCAGCAGCTTGGACAGGGACGAGCAGTACTTC

V: TRBV7-2
size: NA
D: TRBD2
J: TRBJ2-1
CDR3: CASSLLAGGSEQFF
DNA: TGTGCCAGCAGCTTACTAGCGGGGGGGTCGGAGCAGTTCTTC

V: TRBV11-3
size: NA
D: NA
J: TRBJ2-3
CDR3: CASSLNHPTDTQYF
DNA: TGTGCCAGCAGCTTAAACCATCCCACAGATACGCAGTATTTT

V: TRBV5-6
size: few
D: NA
J: TRBJ1-1
CDR3: CASSLVQAYEAFF
DNA: TGTGCCAGCAGCTTGGTACAGGCATATGAAGCTTTCTTT

V: TRBV5-5
size: NA
D: NA
J: TRBJ2-1
CDR3: CASSLVIGTEQFF
DNA: TGTGCCAGCAGCTTGGTTATAGGGACAGAGCAGTTCTTC

V: TRBV27
size: NA
D: NA
J: TRBJ2-7
CDR3: CASISSNYEQYF
DNA: TGTGCCAGCATTAGTAGCAACTACGAGCAGTACTTC

V: TRBV11-1
size: NA
D: NA
J: TRBJ2-2
CDR3: CASSLGLNTGELFF
DNA: TGTGCCAGCAGCTTAGGACTCAACACCGGGGAGCTGTTTTTT

V: TRBV4-3
size: NA
D: TRBD1
J: TRBJ2-3
CDR3: CASSQDGGGGQGTDTQYF
DNA: TGCGCCAGCAGCCAAGATGGAGGCGGGGGACAGGGTACAGATACGCAGTATTTT

V: TRBV7-9
size: NA
D: NA
J: TRBJ2-3
CDR3: CASSLVPYTQYF
DNA: TGTGCCAGCAGCTTAGTCCCGTATACGCAGTATTTT

V: TRBV10-2
size: NA
D: TRBD1
J: TRBJ2-7
CDR3: CASTGQGGNYEQYF
DNA: TGCGCCAGCACGGGACAGGGGGGGAACTACGAGCAGTACTTC

V: TRBV4-2
size: NA
D: NA
J: TRBJ2-2
CDR3: CASSQDRGPGELFF
DNA: TGTGCCAGCAGCCAAGATCGGGGACCGGGGGAGCTGTTTTTT

V: TRBV24-1
size: NA
D: NA
J: TRBJ2-1
CDR3: CATSDLMSSSYNEQFF
DNA: TGTGCCACCAGTGATTTGATGTCGAGCTCCTACAATGAGCAGTTCTTC

V: TRBV7-2
size: NA
D: TRBD2
J: TRBJ2-1
CDR3: CASSLVFGQRGHNEQFF
DNA: TGTGCCAGCAGCTTAGTCTTTGGGCAGCGGGGCCACAATGAGCAGTTCTTC

V: TRBV5-6
size: NA
D: TRBD2
J: TRBJ2-1
CDR3: CASSDMTSGGANEQFF
DNA: TGTGCCAGCAGCGACATGACTAGCGGGGGGGCTAATGAGCAGTTCTTC

V: TRBV7-8
size: few
D: TRBD1
J: TRBJ1-6
CDR3: CASSRDRGIISPLHF
DNA: TGTGCCAGCAGCCGAGACAGGGGTATCATCTCACCCCTCCACTTT

V: TRBV19
size: NA
D: TRBD1
J: TRBJ1-4
CDR3: CASTARDRGPEKLFF
DNA: TGTGCCAGTACCGCCCGGGACAGGGGGCCGGAAAAACTGTTTTTT

V: TRBV6-4
size: NA
D: TRBD1
J: TRBJ1-1
CDR3: CASSEGQGARAFF
DNA: TGTGCCAGCAGTGAGGGACAGGGGGCTCGAGCTTTCTTT

V: TRBV3-1/TRBV3-2
size: many
D: TRBD2
J: TRBJ2-3
CDR3: CASRRRTSGTHTDTQYF
DNA: TGTGCCAGCAGACGTCGGACTAGCGGGACCCACACAGATACGCAGTATTTT

V: TRBV5-1
size: NA
D: NA
J: TRBJ1-3
CDR3: CASSLEGKQWGNTIYF
DNA: TGCGCCAGCAGCTTGGAGGGCAAACAGTGGGGAAACACCATATATTTT